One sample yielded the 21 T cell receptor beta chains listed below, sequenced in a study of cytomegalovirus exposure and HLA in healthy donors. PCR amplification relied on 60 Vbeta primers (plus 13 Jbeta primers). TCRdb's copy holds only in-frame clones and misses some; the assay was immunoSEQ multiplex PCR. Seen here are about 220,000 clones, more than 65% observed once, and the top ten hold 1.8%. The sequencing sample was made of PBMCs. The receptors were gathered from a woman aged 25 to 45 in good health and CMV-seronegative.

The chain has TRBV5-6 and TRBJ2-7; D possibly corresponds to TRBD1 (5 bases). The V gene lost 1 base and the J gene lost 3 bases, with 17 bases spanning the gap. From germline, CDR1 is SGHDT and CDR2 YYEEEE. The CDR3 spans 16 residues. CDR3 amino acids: CASSLNGQGLDYEQYF. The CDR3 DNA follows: TGTGCCAGCAGCTTGAATGGCCAGGGATTGGACTACGAGCAGTACTTC.

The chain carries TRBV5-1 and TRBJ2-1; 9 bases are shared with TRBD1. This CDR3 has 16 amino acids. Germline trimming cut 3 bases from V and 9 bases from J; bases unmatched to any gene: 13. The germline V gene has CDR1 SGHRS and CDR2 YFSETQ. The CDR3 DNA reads TGCGCCAGCAGCTCCGGGGGGACAGGGAATATCGGTGAGCAGTTCTTC. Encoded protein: CASSSGGTGNIGEQFF.

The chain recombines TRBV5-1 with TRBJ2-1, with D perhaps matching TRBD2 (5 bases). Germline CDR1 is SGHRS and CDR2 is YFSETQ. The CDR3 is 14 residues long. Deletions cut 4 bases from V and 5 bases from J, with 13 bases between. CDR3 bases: TGCGCCAGCAGCCCGCCGGTGGGAGACAATGAGCAGTTCTTC. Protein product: CASSPPVGDNEQFF.

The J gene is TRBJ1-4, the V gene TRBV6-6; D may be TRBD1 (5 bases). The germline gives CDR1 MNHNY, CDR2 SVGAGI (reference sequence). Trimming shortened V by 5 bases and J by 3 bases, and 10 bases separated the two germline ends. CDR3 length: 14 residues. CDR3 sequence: CASSPDSSNEKLFF. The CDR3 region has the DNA TGTGCCAGCAGTCCCGACAGCTCTAATGAAAAACTGTTTTTT.

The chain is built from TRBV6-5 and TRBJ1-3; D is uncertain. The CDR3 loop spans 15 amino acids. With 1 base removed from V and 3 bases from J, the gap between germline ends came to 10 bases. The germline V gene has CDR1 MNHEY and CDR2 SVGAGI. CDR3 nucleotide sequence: TGTGCCAGCAGTTACTTTCCCGGGGTTGGAAACACCATATATTTT. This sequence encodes CASSYFPGVGNTIYF.

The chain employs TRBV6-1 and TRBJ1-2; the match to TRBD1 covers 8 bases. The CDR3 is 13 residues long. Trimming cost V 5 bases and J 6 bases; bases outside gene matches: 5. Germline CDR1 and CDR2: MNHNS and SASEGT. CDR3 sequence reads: CASSPGGDNGYTF. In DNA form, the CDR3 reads TGTGCCAGCAGTCCAGGGGGCGATAATGGCTACACCTTC.

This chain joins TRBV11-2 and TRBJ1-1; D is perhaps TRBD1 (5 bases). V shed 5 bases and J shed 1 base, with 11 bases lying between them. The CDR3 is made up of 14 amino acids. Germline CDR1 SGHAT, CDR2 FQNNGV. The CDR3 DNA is TGTGCCAGCAGCCAAGATAGGGGGAACACTGAAGCTTTCTTT. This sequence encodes CASSQDRGNTEAFF.

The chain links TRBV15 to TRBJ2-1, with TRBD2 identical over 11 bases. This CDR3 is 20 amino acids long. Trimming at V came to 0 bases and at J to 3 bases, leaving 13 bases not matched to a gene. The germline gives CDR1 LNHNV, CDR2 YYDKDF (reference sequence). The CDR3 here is CATSRDSLAGGGYYYNEQFF. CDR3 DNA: TGTGCCACCAGCAGAGATAGCCTAGCGGGAGGAGGCTACTACTACAATGAGCAGTTCTTC.

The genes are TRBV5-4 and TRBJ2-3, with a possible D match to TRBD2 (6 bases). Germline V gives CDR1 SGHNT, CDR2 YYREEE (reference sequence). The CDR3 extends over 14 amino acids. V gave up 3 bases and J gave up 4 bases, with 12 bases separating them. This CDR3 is CASSYPREADTQYF. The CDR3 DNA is TGTGCCAGCAGCTACCCCAGGGAGGCAGATACGCAGTATTTT.

CDR3 bases: TGTGCCGTACCCTCGAGGGGGCGGAACACTGAAGCTTTCTTT. Translation: CAVPSRGRNTEAFF. V and J are TRBV2 and TRBJ1-1; the match to TRBD1 covers 7 bases. CDR3 length equals 14 residues. Germline loops: CDR1 SNHLY, CDR2 FYNNEI. The junction had 10 bases not matched to a gene; V was cut back by 11 bases and J by 1 base.

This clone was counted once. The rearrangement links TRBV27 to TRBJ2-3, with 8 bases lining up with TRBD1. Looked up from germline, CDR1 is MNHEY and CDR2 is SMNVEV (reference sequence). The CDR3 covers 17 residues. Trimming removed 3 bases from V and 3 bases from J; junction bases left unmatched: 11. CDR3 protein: CASSLDPTGDGTDTQYF. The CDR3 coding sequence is TGTGCCAGCAGTTTGGATCCGACAGGGGATGGGACAGATACGCAGTATTTT.

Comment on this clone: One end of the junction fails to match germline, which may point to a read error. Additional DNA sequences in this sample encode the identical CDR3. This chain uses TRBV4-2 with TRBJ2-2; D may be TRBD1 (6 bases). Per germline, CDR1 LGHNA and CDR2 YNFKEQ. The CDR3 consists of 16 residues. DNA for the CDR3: TGTGCCAGCAGCCAAGATCCCGGGACAAACACCGGAGAGCTGTTTTTT. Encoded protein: CASSQDPGTNTGELFF.

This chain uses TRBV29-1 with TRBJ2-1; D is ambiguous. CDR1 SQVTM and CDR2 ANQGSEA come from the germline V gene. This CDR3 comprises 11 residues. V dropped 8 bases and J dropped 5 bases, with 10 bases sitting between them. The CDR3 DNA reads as TGCAGCACCAACACCCACAATGAGCAGTTCTTC. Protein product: CSTNTHNEQFF.

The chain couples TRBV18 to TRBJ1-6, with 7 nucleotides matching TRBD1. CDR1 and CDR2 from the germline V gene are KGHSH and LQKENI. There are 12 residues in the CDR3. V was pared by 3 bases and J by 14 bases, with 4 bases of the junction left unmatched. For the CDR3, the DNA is TGTGCCAGCTCACCGGGCAGGGGGGCCCTCCACTTT. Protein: CASSPGRGALHF.

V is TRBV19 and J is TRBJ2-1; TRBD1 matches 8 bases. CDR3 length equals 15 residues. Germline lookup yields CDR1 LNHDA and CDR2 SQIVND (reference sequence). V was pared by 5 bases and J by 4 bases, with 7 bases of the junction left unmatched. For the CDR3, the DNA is TGTGCCAGTAGTCCCACAGGGGGATGGTACAATGAGCAGTTCTTC. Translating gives CASSPTGGWYNEQFF.

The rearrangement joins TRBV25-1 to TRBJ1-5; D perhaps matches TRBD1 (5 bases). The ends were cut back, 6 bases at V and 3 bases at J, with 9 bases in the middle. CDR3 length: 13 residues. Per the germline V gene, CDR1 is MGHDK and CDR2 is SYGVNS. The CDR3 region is CASRGQVNQPQHF. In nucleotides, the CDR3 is TGTGCCAGCAGAGGACAAGTCAATCAGCCCCAGCATTTT.

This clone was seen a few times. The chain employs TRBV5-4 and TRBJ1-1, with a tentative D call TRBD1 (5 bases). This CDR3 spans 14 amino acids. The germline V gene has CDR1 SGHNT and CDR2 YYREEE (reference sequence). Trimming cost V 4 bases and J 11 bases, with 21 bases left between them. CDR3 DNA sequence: TGTGCCAGCAGCCTCACAGGTGATACCCCCTCTGCTTTCTTT. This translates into CASSLTGDTPSAFF.

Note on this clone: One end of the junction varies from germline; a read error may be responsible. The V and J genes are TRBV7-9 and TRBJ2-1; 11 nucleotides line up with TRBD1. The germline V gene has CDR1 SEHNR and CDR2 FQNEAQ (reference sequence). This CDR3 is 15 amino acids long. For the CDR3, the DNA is TGTTCCAGCAGCCCAGGACAGGGGGCGCGTAATGAGCAGTTCTTC. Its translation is CSSSPGQGARNEQFF.

The CDR3 protein is CAISDPRGGGTDTQYF. The CDR3 coding sequence is TGTGCCATCAGTGACCCCCGGGGGGGTGGGACAGATACGCAGTATTTT. The rearrangement links TRBV10-3 to TRBJ2-3; 8 bases map to TRBD2. The V and J ends lost 3 bases and 3 bases, in that order; junction bases with no gene match: 8. CDR3 length equals 16 residues. Germline CDR1 and CDR2: ENHRY and SYGVKD.

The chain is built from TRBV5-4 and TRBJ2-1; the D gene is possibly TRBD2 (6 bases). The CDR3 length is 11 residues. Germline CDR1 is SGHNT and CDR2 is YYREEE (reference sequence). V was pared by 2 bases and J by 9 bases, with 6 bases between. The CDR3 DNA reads TGTGCCAGCAGCTTCGGGGGTGAGCAGTTCTTC. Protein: CASSFGGEQFF.

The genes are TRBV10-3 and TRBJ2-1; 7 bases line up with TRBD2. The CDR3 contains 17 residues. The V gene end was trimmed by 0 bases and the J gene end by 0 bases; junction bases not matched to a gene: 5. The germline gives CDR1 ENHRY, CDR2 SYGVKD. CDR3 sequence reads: CAISESRGGSSYNEQFF. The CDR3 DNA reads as TGTGCCATCAGTGAGTCTAGGGGAGGGAGCTCCTACAATGAGCAGTTCTTC.